This passage covers 4 T cell receptor beta chains from one sample sequenced in a study of CD8 T cells in Susac syndrome. The RNA, roughly 0.45 to 1 ug, was put through reverse transcription using random hexamers. TCRdb used MiXCR to reprocess the immunoSEQ multiplex PCR reads, holding one entry per CDR3 protein. The sample has nearly 200,000 distinct CDR3 sequences, 90% to 95% seen once. Sequencing was performed on CD4+ T cells from PBMCs. The receptor set was obtained from a human donor with multiple sclerosis.

The chain recombines TRBV5-1 with TRBJ2-1; either TRBD1 or TRBD2 may supply D (5 bases each). The length of the CDR3 is 14 residues. The V gene lost 4 bases and the J gene lost 8 bases, with 16 bases spanning the gap. Germline loops: CDR1 SGHRS, CDR2 YFSETQ. CDR3 DNA: TGCGCCAGCAGCGTCCGGGACCTCCTGTATGAGCAGTTCTTC. Protein product: CASSVRDLLYEQFF. The full variable domain, its missing parts supplied by reference TRBV5-1 and TRBJ2-1, is KAGVTQTPRYLIKTRGQQVTLSCSPISGHRSVSWYQQTPGQGLQFLFEYFSETQRNKGNFPGRFSGRQFSNSRSEMNVSTLELGDSALYLCASSVRDLLYEQFFGPGTRLTVL.

V and J are TRBV12-5 and TRBJ2-3; D is undetermined. Germline values: CDR1 LGHNT, CDR2 FRNRAP. The CDR3 has 15 residues. V was trimmed by 2 bases and J by 1 base, leaving 10 bases between them. The CDR3 loop reads CASGLPLRGTDTQYF. In nucleotides, the CDR3 is TGTGCTAGTGGTTTGCCCCTCCGCGGCACAGATACGCAGTATTTT.

The gene calls are TRBV5-1 and TRBJ2-7; D unresolved. The CDR3 has 14 amino acids. Trimming cost V 3 bases and J 0 bases, with 10 bases left between them. The germline gives CDR1 SGHRS, CDR2 YFSETQ. In DNA, the CDR3 is TGCGCCAGCAGCTCCCAGGAGAGCTCCTACGAGCAGTACTTC. Translating gives CASSSQESSYEQYF.

CDR3 amino acids: CATSRDRFTGNTIYF. The CDR3, as DNA: TGTGCCACCAGCAGAGATCGGTTTACTGGAAACACCATATATTTT. V usage is TRBV15 and J usage is TRBJ1-3, with D unresolved. Trimming removed 0 bases from V and 2 bases from J, with 8 bases in between. The CDR3 is 15 residues long. Germline loops: CDR1 LNHNV, CDR2 YYDKDF (reference sequence).